This T cell receptor beta chain was sequenced for a study of T cell responses to AZD1222 COVID-19 vaccine. Background on the study: Second-dose intervals of approximately 4 or approximately 12 weeks were pooled.

The CDR3 runs 17 residues. Germline V gives CDR1 LNHDA, CDR2 SQIVND (reference sequence). V gave up 3 bases and J gave up 1 base, with 15 bases separating them. Data came from immunoSEQ multiplex PCR; TCRdb stores just in-frame clones and leaves some out. The sample yields around 170,000 clones, roughly 90% seen once. As regards this clone: The antigen is not known.

General observations from the study: Dominant CD4 TCR responses targeted spike regions 160-218 and 743-854. Seropositive at baseline were only a handful of AZD1222 recipients. Donors were largely white British and mainly female; clonal diversity was possibly underestimated.

This sequence originates from an adult in good health. The chain carries TRBV19 and TRBJ2-2; no clear D gene. The source was peripheral blood, collected on day 0 of AZD1222 vaccination. The CDR3 loop reads CASSIVDLARNTGELFF. The CDR3 DNA is TGTGCCAGTAGTATTGTTGATTTGGCCAGGAACACCGGGGAGCTGTTTTTT.